This note documents a single T cell receptor (beta chain) sequence. The data were taken from a study of T cells after posttransplantation cyclophosphamide. This CDR3 is built from 18 residues. V dropped 0 bases and J dropped 5 bases, with 21 bases sitting between them. Germline V gene lookup returns CDR1 LGHNA and CDR2 YNFKEQ. Measured with immunoSEQ multiplex PCR; TCRdb has only the in-frame clones, and not every one. The sample holds about 52,000 clones, around 94% seen once. Sequencing used PBMCs. The source of this sequence is a woman aged 25 to 39 in good health and a related stem cell transplant donor. The chain recombines TRBV4-2 with TRBJ2-3, with TRBD2 as a possible D gene (6 bases). CDR3 sequence: CASSQEEGAGPARDTQYF. CDR3 bases: TGTGCCAGCAGCCAAGAGGAAGGAGCGGGCCCGGCGAGAGATACGCAGTATTTT.